A selection of T cell receptor beta chains follows, all from one sample in a study of somatic mutations in cytotoxic T cells in rheumatoid arthritis. Assay used: immunoSEQ multiplex PCR; TCRdb lists only in-frame clones, some missing. Of about 21,000 clones listed, roughly four fifths are singletons. The specimen sequenced was CD8+ T cells sorted from blood. Receptors were obtained from a man younger than 35 with rheumatoid arthritis. The CDR3 runs from the conserved cysteine through the conserved F or W. The D gene is left open where the match is weak. Clone sizes are given selectively: once, few, many, or a class where the clone is expanded.

J gene,V gene,clone size,D gene,CDR3 DNA,CDR3 protein
TRBJ2-1,TRBV7-9,-,-,TGTGCCAGCAGCCCACCTCCTTTAGACAATGAGCAGTTCTTC,CASSPPPLDNEQFF
TRBJ1-2,TRBV7-3,-,-,TGTGCCAGCAGCTTAACTCGTTGGGATCTGAATGGCTACACCTTC,CASSLTRWDLNGYTF
TRBJ2-7,TRBV11-2,-,TRBD2,TGTGCCAGCAGCTTAGCGGGACTAGCGGGGGGGCCCTACGAGCAGTACTTC,CASSLAGLAGGPYEQYF
TRBJ2-7,TRBV21-1,few,-,TGTGCCAGCAGCAAGACAAACTACGAGCAGTACTTC,CASSKTNYEQYF
TRBJ1-1,TRBV10-3,-,-,TGTGCCATCAGTTCAGCGGCCACTGAAGCTTTCTTT,CAISSAATEAFF
TRBJ2-7,TRBV10-3,medium-sized,-,TGTGCCATCAGTGAGGGAGCAGGGGGGGCCTACGAGCAGTACTTC,CAISEGAGGAYEQYF
TRBJ1-5,TRBV27,-,-,TGTGCCAGCGGTCAGCCCCAGCATTTT,CASGQPQHF
TRBJ1-2,TRBV6-1,-,-,TGTGCCAGCCGATATTTCTATGGCTACACCTTC,CASRYFYGYTF
TRBJ2-7,TRBV11-1,-,-,TGTGCCAGCAGCTTAGGTGGGACGCCCTACGAGCAGTACTTC,CASSLGGTPYEQYF
TRBJ1-5,TRBV2,-,TRBD1,TGTGCCAGCAGTGACCGGACAGGGGGCAGGAATCAGCCCCAGCATTTT,CASSDRTGGRNQPQHF
TRBJ2-7,TRBV2,once,-,TGTGCCAGCCCCACCGGGTCGCATGGTTTATACGAGCAGTACTTC,CASPTGSHGLYEQYF
TRBJ2-6,TRBV7-9,-,-,TGTGCCAGCAGCTTATCTAGCAGCTCTGGGGCCAACGTCCTGACTTTC,CASSLSSSSGANVLTF
TRBJ2-1,TRBV19,-,TRBD1,TGTGCCAGTAGTATAGATCGCGTACCGGGACAGGGTTCCTACAATGAGCAGTTCTTC,CASSIDRVPGQGSYNEQFF
TRBJ1-2,TRBV30,-,-,TGTGCCTGGAGTGTACAAGAGAGGAGGGTGGATGGCTACACCTTC,CAWSVQERRVDGYTF
TRBJ2-1,TRBV4-3,-,-,TGCGCCAGCAGCCAAGATATGTCCGACAGCTACAATGAGCAGTTCTTC,CASSQDMSDSYNEQFF
TRBJ2-7,TRBV14,few,TRBD1,TGTGCCAGCAGCCAGATGACAGGGATCTACGAGCAGTACTTC,CASSQMTGIYEQYF
TRBJ1-1,TRBV10-2,-,-,TGCGCCAGCAGTGAAAACAGGGTTATTTTGGCTGAAGCTTTCTTT,CASSENRVILAEAFF
TRBJ1-6,TRBV10-3,-,-,TGTGCGTCGCGAGGAGAAAGGTCGTCGTCATCACCCCTCCACTTT,CASRGERSSSSPLHF
TRBJ2-7,TRBV19,-,TRBD1,TGTGCCAGTAGTTCGTCGCCCGGGACAGCTTCCTACGAGCAGTACTTC,CASSSSPGTASYEQYF
TRBJ2-1,TRBV9,-,TRBD2,TGTGCCAGCAGCACCCACCTTCTAGCGGGGGTAAGGCCCTACAATGAGCAGTTCTTC,CASSTHLLAGVRPYNEQFF
TRBJ2-3,TRBV4-1,-,TRBD2,TGCGCCAGCAGCCGGCAAAGCGGGGGGGTCATCTCCTTGTATTTT,CASSRQSGGVISLYF
TRBJ1-1,TRBV19,few,TRBD1,TGTGCCAGTAGTGGGCTGACAGGGGTCGGAACTGAAGCTTTCTTT,CASSGLTGVGTEAFF
TRBJ1-2,TRBV4-3,-,-,TGCGCCAGCAGCCCGACTACGACAGCCTTCATCTATGGCTACACCTTC,CASSPTTTAFIYGYTF
TRBJ1-1,TRBV19,-,-,TGTGCCAGTAGCCAAGGCGGAACTGAAGCTTTCTTT,CASSQGGTEAFF
TRBJ2-1,TRBV4-3,-,TRBD2,TGCGCCAGCAGCCCTTACCTAGCGGGGGTCTCCTACAATGAGCAGTTCTTC,CASSPYLAGVSYNEQFF
TRBJ1-5,TRBV6-1,-,-,TGTGCCAGCAGTGTCGCAGGTGGACGACCCCAGCATTTT,CASSVAGGRPQHF
TRBJ1-6,TRBV19,medium-sized,-,TGTGCCAGTAGTATTATGACGGTCAATTCACCCCTCCACTTT,CASSIMTVNSPLHF
TRBJ1-1,TRBV5-1,-,-,TGCGCCAGCAGCTTCAGACAAGGCTGGAACACTGAAGCTTTCTTT,CASSFRQGWNTEAFF
TRBJ2-7,TRBV28,-,-,TGTGCCAGCAGTTACACCCAGTACGAGCAGTACTTC,CASSYTQYEQYF
TRBJ1-2,TRBV27,-,-,TGTGCCAGCAGTCTCGGTCCGACCCCAACTCACGGCTACACCTTC,CASSLGPTPTHGYTF
TRBJ2-3,TRBV30,-,TRBD1,TGTGCCTGGAGTGTGACAGGGGGAGAAACAGATACGCAGTATTTT,CAWSVTGGETDTQYF
TRBJ1-2,TRBV7-9,-,-,TGTGCCAGCAGCCCACAGGGACGGAGTAACTATGGCTACACCTTC,CASSPQGRSNYGYTF
TRBJ2-2,TRBV7-8,-,TRBD1,TGTGCCAGCAGCGCCACAGGGGGCGGGACCGGGGAGCTGTTTTTT,CASSATGGGTGELFF
TRBJ1-2,TRBV14,few,-,TGTGCCAGCAGCCAAGATACGGGTAACTATGGCTACACCTTC,CASSQDTGNYGYTF
TRBJ2-1,TRBV30,-,TRBD2,TGTGCCTGGAGTGACGGACTAGCTGGGAATGAGCAGTTCTTC,CAWSDGLAGNEQFF
TRBJ1-1,TRBV19,-,-,TGTGCCAGTAGTATAGATGATTCGGGGCCCGCAGCTTTCTTT,CASSIDDSGPAAFF
TRBJ2-2,TRBV6-4,-,-,TGTGCCAGCAGCGCGTACGCCAACACCGGGGAGCTGTTTTTT,CASSAYANTGELFF
TRBJ2-3,TRBV4-3,-,-,TGCGCCAGCAGCCAAGACGGGGCCCGTGGAGATACGCAGTATTTT,CASSQDGARGDTQYF
TRBJ2-5,TRBV10-3,-,TRBD2,TGTGCCATCAGTGAGTCGGGTCTAGCGGGGGGAGAGACCCAGTACTTC,CAISESGLAGGETQYF
TRBJ2-3,TRBV7-3,-,-,TGTGCCAGCAGCACCGGACAGTCTAGCACAGATACGCAGTATTTT,CASSTGQSSTDTQYF
TRBJ2-1,TRBV27,-,TRBD1,TGTGCCAGCAGTTATTACAGGGGAATCGATGAGCAGTTCTTC,CASSYYRGIDEQFF
TRBJ2-7,TRBV4-1,-,-,TGCGCCAGCAGCTATCAGGGGAACGAGCAGTACTTC,CASSYQGNEQYF
TRBJ1-1,TRBV9,-,-,TGTGCCAGCAGCGACAGGGTGGGGGACGACACTGAAGCTTTCTTT,CASSDRVGDDTEAFF
TRBJ1-5,TRBV4-1,-,-,TGCGCCAGCAGCCCCACACCGTATAGCAATCAGCCCCAGCATTTT,CASSPTPYSNQPQHF
TRBJ2-1,TRBV9,-,-,TGTGCCAGCAGCCAAGGACCAACCGGCTACAATGAGCAGTTCTTC,CASSQGPTGYNEQFF
TRBJ2-3,TRBV28,-,-,TGTGCCAGCAGCACCCCAAGTTCCGGCGTGGATACGCAGTATTTT,CASSTPSSGVDTQYF
TRBJ2-5,TRBV2,-,TRBD1,TGTGCCAGCATCGGAGCCCTAGACAGGGGCGGATTAGAGACCCAGTACTTC,CASIGALDRGGLETQYF
TRBJ1-5,TRBV19,once,-,TGTGCCAGTAGTATAGATCATCGAAGCAGGGCCAATCAGCCCCAGCATTTT,CASSIDHRSRANQPQHF
TRBJ2-5,TRBV19,-,-,TGTGCCAGTAGTATAGAACTTAGACGGGAGGAGACCCAGTACTTC,CASSIELRREETQYF
TRBJ1-2,TRBV15,once,-,TGTGCCACCAGCAGAGACCCGCGGGGGCTGGATGGCTACACCTTC,CATSRDPRGLDGYTF